This T cell receptor beta chain was captured by sequencing in a study of OX40 agonist ivuxolimab in advanced cancers. Details on this clone: Its antigen is not known.

Study results and limitations: Determination of antigen specificity was not performed for the expanded peripheral T cells.

TCRdb's table, derived via immunoSEQ multiplex PCR, lists solely in-frame clones and lacks some. The sample shows roughly 64,000 clones, more than 80% of them seen only once. The germline V gene has CDR1 MDHEN and CDR2 SYDVKM. This CDR3 comprises 12 residues. V lost 6 bases, J lost 2 bases, and 7 bases lay in between. The receptor comes from an adult with an advanced solid tumor such as melanoma, head and neck, liver or kidney cancer. The sample was CD4+ or CD8+ T cells sorted from blood, taken in a trial of the OX40 agonist ivuxolimab. The chain is built from TRBV28 and TRBJ2-5, with D possibly being TRBD1 (5 bases). In nucleotides, the CDR3 is TGTGCCAGCAGCCGACAGCAAGAGACCCAGTACTTC. It is translated as CASSRQQETQYF.